The 28 T cell receptor beta chains given below trace back to one sample, sequenced in a study of shared clonotypes between healthy human individuals. The method was immunoSEQ multiplex PCR; TCRdb's version includes in-frame clones alone and lacks a portion of them. Here the sample spans approximately 2.3 million clones, approximately 95% being singletons. The sequencing input was naive CD4+ T cells from PBMCs. The subset here: CD45RA+ positively selected. These receptors came from a young man in good health. Some clones in this sample may be carry-over from other donors' samples.

The sample holds one count of this clone. The chain has TRBV9 and TRBJ2-3; the D is unclear. Germline lookup yields CDR1 SGDLS and CDR2 YYNGEE. Trimming took off 4 bases at V and 7 bases at J, with 10 bases between the two ends. The CDR3 sequence is 12 residues long. CDR3 coding DNA: TGTGCCAGCAGCCTCTCGGCAAATACGCAGTATTTT. Its protein is CASSLSANTQYF.

The DNA of the CDR3 is TGTGCCAGCAGTGGGGGGTTTACCCAGTACTTC. Encoded protein: CASSGGFTQYF. This rearrangement joins TRBV2 to TRBJ2-5, with D perhaps assigned TRBD1 or TRBD2 (5 bases each). V lost 4 bases and J 8 bases, leaving 8 bases between the germline ends. The CDR3 loop spans 11 amino acids. Germline assignment: CDR1 SNHLY and CDR2 FYNNEI.

This chain joins TRBV5-5 and TRBJ2-5, with D perhaps matching TRBD1 or TRBD2 (5 bases each). The V gene's germline CDR1 is SGHKS and CDR2 YYEKEE (reference sequence). This CDR3 has 14 amino acids. V dropped 3 bases and J dropped 7 bases, with 16 bases sitting between them. The CDR3 nucleotides read TGTGCCAGCAGCTGGACTCCCCCCCAGGGGACCCAGTACTTC. Protein sequence: CASSWTPPQGTQYF.

This clone was detected only a few times. The DNA for the CDR3 is TGTGCCAGCAGTACGGGTCAGCCCCAGCATTTT. This codes for CASSTGQPQHF. V and J are TRBV6-1 and TRBJ1-5; unclear D gene. Germline V CDR1 and CDR2: MNHNS, SASEGT. V lost 5 bases and J lost 6, with 5 bases in between. This CDR3 is 11 amino acids long.

DNA of the CDR3: TGTGCCAGCAGTTTCTCCAAGACGGGTGACACTGAAGCTTTCTTT. Its translation is CASSFSKTGDTEAFF. This chain links TRBV27 with TRBJ1-1; D remains unclear. The CDR3 extends over 15 amino acids. Germline V lookup: CDR1 MNHEY, CDR2 SMNVEV (reference sequence). Trimming left V 3 bases short and J 3 bases short, with 14 bases between.

The chain combines TRBV9 with TRBJ2-2; D is undetermined. The CDR3 is made up of 16 amino acids. Germline-derived CDR1 and CDR2 are SGDLS and YYNGEE. V lost 4 bases, J lost 1 base, and 14 bases lay in between. The CDR3 spells CASSRWGTVNTGELFF. The CDR3 bases are TGTGCCAGCAGCCGGTGGGGAACGGTGAACACCGGGGAGCTGTTTTTT. Full variable domain (rest looked up from reference TRBV9 and TRBJ2-2): DSGVTQTPKHLITATGQRVTLRCSPRSGDLSVYWYQQSLDQGLQFLIQYYNGEERAKGNILERFSAQQFPDLHSELNLSSLELGDSALYFCASSRWGTVNTGELFFGEGSRLTVL.

The J gene is TRBJ2-2, the V gene TRBV11-2; 7 positions match TRBD1. The V and J ends lost 4 bases and 2 bases, in that order; junction bases with no gene match: 4. Germline CDR1 and CDR2: SGHAT and FQNNGV. CDR3 length: 15 residues. This CDR3 is CASSSGQPNTGELFF. Written as DNA, the CDR3 is TGTGCCAGCAGCTCGGGACAGCCCAACACCGGGGAGCTGTTTTTT.

The rearrangement links TRBV5-1 to TRBJ2-7; TRBD1 or TRBD2 may be the D gene (5 bases each). Between the trimmed V and J ends, which lost 0 bases and 4 bases, there was a span of 17 bases. The CDR3 has 16 residues. Germline values: CDR1 SGHRS, CDR2 YFSETQ. Here the CDR3 reads CASSLATGAKVYEQYF. CDR3 DNA sequence: TGCGCCAGCAGCTTGGCCACCGGGGCTAAAGTGTACGAGCAGTACTTC. The complete variable domain, with remaining parts taken from reference TRBV5-1 and TRBJ2-7, reads KAGVTQTPRYLIKTRGQQVTLSCSPISGHRSVSWYQQTPGQGLQFLFEYFSETQRNKGNFPGRFSGRQFSNSRSEMNVSTLELGDSALYLCASSLATGAKVYEQYFGPGTRLTVT.

This sequence joins TRBV11-2 and TRBJ2-4, with 13 bases lining up with TRBD2. V gave up 2 bases and J gave up 7 bases; unmatched junction bases: 8. The germline V gene has CDR1 SGHAT and CDR2 FQNNGV. The CDR3 totals 17 residues. Here the CDR3 reads CASSLFTETSGRNIQYF. In nucleotides, the CDR3 is TGTGCCAGCAGCTTATTTACTGAGACTAGCGGGAGGAACATTCAGTACTTC. Drawing the rest from reference TRBV11-2 and TRBJ2-4, the complete variable domain is EAGVAQSPRYKIIEKRQSVAFWCNPISGHATLYWYQQILGQGPKLLIQFQNNGVVDDSQLPKDRFSAERLKGVDSTLKIQPAKLEDSAVYLCASSLFTETSGRNIQYFGAGTRLSVL.

The chain links TRBV25-1 to TRBJ1-2, with D perhaps matching TRBD1 (5 bases). Germline V gene data show CDR1 as MGHDK and CDR2 as SYGVNS. Deletions cut 8 bases from V and 2 bases from J, with 12 bases between. This CDR3 spans 13 amino acids. The chain's CDR3 is CASLPGPNYGYTF. In DNA, the CDR3 is TGTGCCAGCCTCCCGGGGCCCAACTATGGCTACACCTTC.

The CDR3 loop is CASSFTSGSYNEQFF. DNA for the CDR3: TGTGCCAGCAGCTTCACTAGCGGGAGTTACAATGAGCAGTTCTTC. V is TRBV5-4 and J is TRBJ2-1; the match to TRBD2 covers 11 bases. CDR1 is SGHNT and CDR2 is YYREEE in the germline V gene (reference sequence). J was trimmed by 4 bases and V by 2 bases; bases with no gene match: 2. The CDR3 runs to 15 residues.

This clone was detected only once. The chain links TRBV14 to TRBJ2-3; 7 nucleotides match TRBD2. Germline CDR1 and CDR2: SGHDN and FVKESK. CDR3 length: 13 residues. J lost 12 bases, V lost 1 base, and 7 bases had no gene match. CDR3 DNA: TGTGCCAGCAGCCAAGGTCGGGGGAGGGCTCAGTATTTT. Protein: CASSQGRGRAQYF.

The CDR3 DNA is TGTGCCAGCAGCCGGGACAGAGATAATGAAAAACTGTTTTTT. Protein: CASSRDRDNEKLFF. V gene TRBV7-9 combines with J gene TRBJ1-4, with 7 bases that match TRBD1. Germline V gene data show CDR1 as SEHNR and CDR2 as FQNEAQ (reference sequence). V shed 5 bases, J shed 4 bases, and the junction held 4 bases outside the gene matches. The length of the CDR3 is 14 residues.

This chain uses TRBV5-1 with TRBJ2-5, with D perhaps matching TRBD1 or TRBD2 (6 bases each). Germline values: CDR1 SGHRS, CDR2 YFSETQ. Trimming removed 2 bases at V and 3 bases at J, with 14 bases between. There are 15 residues in the CDR3. CDR3 sequence: CASSLRGTGEETQYF. The DNA for the CDR3 is TGCGCCAGCAGCTTAAGGGGGACGGGGGAAGAGACCCAGTACTTC.

This chain links TRBV5-1 with TRBJ1-6, with D unresolved. Trimming shortened V by 0 bases and J by 4 bases, and 14 bases separated the two germline ends. Germline V CDR1 and CDR2: SGHRS, YFSETQ. The CDR3 has 17 residues. CDR3 in amino acids: CASSLGYPGGYNSPLHF. In nucleotides, the CDR3 is TGCGCCAGCAGCTTGGGCTATCCGGGAGGGTATAATTCACCCCTCCACTTT.

For this clone: This CDR3 is also generated by other DNA sequences in the sample. The gene calls are TRBV10-3 and TRBJ2-1, with 9 bases identical to TRBD2. This CDR3 contains 15 residues. The V gene end was trimmed by 4 bases and the J gene end by 5 bases; junction bases not matched to a gene: 6. CDR1 ENHRY and CDR2 SYGVKD come from the germline V gene. The CDR3, as DNA: TGTGCCATCAGTGCTCGGCTAGCGGGGAACAATGAGCAGTTCTTC. Translated: CAISARLAGNNEQFF.

V usage is TRBV6-5 and J usage is TRBJ2-2, with TRBD2 matching 8 bases. The CDR3 totals 16 residues. Germline V gene sequence: CDR1 MNHEY, CDR2 SVGAGI. V shed 2 bases, J shed 13 bases, and the junction held 15 bases outside the gene matches. Here the CDR3 DNA reads TGTGCCAGCAGTTACAATAGCGGGAACAGCATCTGGGGGCTGTTTTTT. Translating it yields CASSYNSGNSIWGLFF.

The V and J genes are TRBV9 and TRBJ2-5; no definite D call. V lost 4 bases and J lost 0, with 7 bases in between. This CDR3 is 13 amino acids long. Germline-derived CDR1 and CDR2 are SGDLS and YYNGEE. CDR3 coding DNA: TGTGCCAGCAGCCCTATGTACCAAGAGACCCAGTACTTC. Translation: CASSPMYQETQYF.

The chain links TRBV10-3 to TRBJ2-7; 10 bases are shared with TRBD1. Germline CDR1 and CDR2: ENHRY and SYGVKD. Trimming removed 7 bases from V and 4 bases from J; junction bases left unmatched: 7. The CDR3 extends over 14 amino acids. The CDR3 sequence: CAINRGTGDYEQYF. The DNA for the CDR3 is TGTGCCATCAATAGAGGGACAGGGGATTACGAGCAGTACTTC.

Of note for this clone: The sample carries other DNA sequences with the same CDR3. This chain connects TRBV28 to TRBJ2-7, with D uncertain. Looked up from germline, CDR1 is MDHEN and CDR2 is SYDVKM. V lost 1 base and J 3 bases, leaving 1 base between the germline ends. CDR3 length equals 11 residues. DNA for the CDR3: TGTGCCAGCAGTTTATACTACGAGCAGTACTTC. Translated, it gives CASSLYYEQYF. The variable domain in full, with the rest retrieved from reference TRBV28 and TRBJ2-7, is DVKVTQSSRYLVKRTGEKVFLECVQDMDHENMFWYRQDPGLGLRLIYFSYDVKMKEKGDIPEGYSVSREKKERFSLILESASTNQTSMYLCASSLYYEQYFGPGTRLTVT.

The chain links TRBV20-1 to TRBJ1-2; D unresolved. CDR1 and CDR2 from the germline V gene are DFQATT and SNEGSKA (reference sequence). Trimming removed 3 bases from V and 8 bases from J, with 10 bases in between. This CDR3 has 11 residues. The CDR3 protein is CSASEVTGYTF. CDR3 bases: TGCAGTGCTAGTGAGGTTACCGGCTACACCTTC.

V gene TRBV7-2 combines with J gene TRBJ2-7, with 7 bases aligning to TRBD2. The V segment lost 1 base and the J segment 4 bases; nucleotides outside the gene matches: 10. The CDR3 covers 16 residues. Germline assignment: CDR1 SGHTA and CDR2 FQGNSA. The CDR3 reads CASSLGVGRELYEQYF. Here the CDR3 DNA reads TGTGCCAGCAGCTTAGGAGTAGGGCGGGAGTTGTACGAGCAGTACTTC.

About this clone: Other DNA sequences in the same sample also yield this CDR3. CDR3 sequence (DNA): TGTGCCAGCAGCTTGGGGGGGACCCAAGAGACCCAGTACTTC. Amino acids: CASSLGGTQETQYF. This chain links TRBV5-4 with TRBJ2-5, with D perhaps TRBD1 or TRBD2 (5 bases each). The germline CDR1 and CDR2 sequences are SGHNT and YYREEE (reference sequence). The CDR3 extends over 14 amino acids. V was clipped by 0 bases and J by 1 base, with 7 bases between them.

This sequence joins TRBV7-2 and TRBJ1-3, with D possibly TRBD1 on 5 matching bases. Germline CDR1 is SGHTA and CDR2 is FQGNSA. The CDR3 is 15 residues long. Trimming stripped 1 base from V and 2 bases from J, with 9 bases between. CDR3 region: CASSLVSGTGNTIYF. DNA of the CDR3: TGTGCCAGCAGCTTAGTCTCAGGGACTGGAAACACCATATATTTT.

The gene calls are TRBV5-4 and TRBJ1-5; D might be TRBD1 (5 bases). CDR1 is SGHNT and CDR2 is YYREEE in the germline V gene (reference sequence). The CDR3 contains 17 residues. V was cut by 5 bases and J by 0 bases, with 18 bases left in between. The CDR3 DNA reads TGTGCCAGCAGAAGAGACAGAGGAGATCATAGCAATCAGCCCCAGCATTTT. Amino acid sequence: CASRRDRGDHSNQPQHF.

The chain is built from TRBV28 and TRBJ2-1, with TRBD1 matching over 8 bases. The CDR3 consists of 15 residues. With V trimmed by 8 bases and J by 4 bases, 10 bases remained unmatched. Germline V gene sequence: CDR1 MDHEN, CDR2 SYDVKM. CDR3 in amino acids: CASSTTGEKYNEQFF. The CDR3 coding sequence is TGTGCCAGCTCTACGACAGGGGAGAAGTACAATGAGCAGTTCTTC.

This chain joins TRBV5-1 and TRBJ2-7; D is perhaps TRBD1 (5 bases). The CDR3 is 14 residues long. V lost 5 bases and J 5 bases, leaving 17 bases between the germline ends. From germline, CDR1 is SGHRS and CDR2 YFSETQ. The CDR3 DNA is TGCGCCAGCAGATCAGGGATAGGGATAGACGAGCAGTACTTC. Its translation is CASRSGIGIDEQYF.

The rearrangement uses TRBV7-5 and TRBJ2-7; the table's D call of TRBD2 was not tested on the DNA. TRBV7-5 constitutes a pseudogene. This CDR3 contains 17 residues. The CDR3 DNA follows: TGTGTCAGAAGCTTAGAGAACCGGGAGGGAGAAACCTACGAGCAGTACTTC. It yields the protein CVRSLENREGETYEQYF.